This TCR beta chain was recovered during a study of Ad26.COV2.S vaccination and SARS-CoV-2 variants (dated by TCRdb to about 2021). General notes on the study: Vaccine-arm donors were drawn from COV1001, a multicentre, randomized, double-blind, placebo-controlled phase I-IIa trial of Ad26.COV2.S in healthy adults. Trial participants were randomized into five groups of five: low-dose or high-dose Ad26.COV2.S given once or twice, or placebo on both occasions. Investigators remained blinded to trial group allocation during experiments and outcome assessment. The TCR-sequenced set comprised approximately 32 samples: roughly 19 Ad26.COV2.S vaccine recipients, 5 placebo recipients and 8 SARS-CoV-2 convalescent individuals. The specificity and breadth of SARS-CoV-2-reactive T cell receptors after Ad26.COV2.S vaccination were assessed by TCRbeta repertoire sequencing. Dosing of Ad26.COV2.S was intramuscular, at either 5x10^10 or 1x10^11 viral particles, delivered as one shot or as two shots spaced 56 days apart.

The treatment or condition label on this specimen signifies: some 20 received Ad26.COV2.S at low or high dose, single or two shots; roughly 5 received placebo; per-sample allocation not given. For vaccine and placebo recipients, the sequenced repertoires came from samples collected on day 63 after the first injection. In Cohort 1b, 25 to 30 adults aged 18-55 years were enrolled at a single site in Boston, USA, between 29 July and 7 August 2020. As a vaccine, Ad26.COV2.S was a replication-incompetent adenovirus type 26 vector that expressed a prefusion-stabilized SARS-CoV-2 spike protein derived from the original Wuhan strain. General conclusions and limits of the study: Substantial breadth of spike-specific CD8+ and CD4+ T cell responses was reported after vaccination. Non-spike TCR breadth was comparable between vaccine and placebo recipients, consistent with the vaccine containing only spike. The authors noted that the TCR breadth and depth analyses may have underestimated total T cell responses. Higher spike-specific TCR breadth was observed in Ad26.COV2.S recipients than in placebo recipients (P = 0.0014). The study was not powered to compare responses between vaccine doses or regimens.

V loses 0 bases of germline sequence and J loses 2 bases, and the interval between the two ends is 5 bases. The CDR3 holds 14 amino acids from the cysteine to the phenylalanine. Kept here is only the CDR3 DNA, which spans 42 bases and is read in frame from base 1. The germline V gene encodes CDR1 SGDLS and CDR2 YYNGEE. TCRbeta CDR3 regions were sequenced with the immunoSEQ Assay. After extraction, genomic DNA underwent amplification by bias-controlled multiplex PCR, followed by high-throughput sequencing. The study's own analysis went as follows. To quantify the absolute abundance of each unique TCRbeta CDR3 region, sequences were collapsed and filtered. T cell fraction was estimated by normalization of TCRbeta template counts to usable DNA, with usable DNA being measured through amplification of reference genes present in all nucleated cells. Repertoire TCRs were annotated as SARS-CoV-2-specific by exact matching of V gene, CDR3 amino acid sequence and J gene to a known reactive TCR set. The reference SARS-CoV-2 TCR set was derived from MIRA and filtered for enrichment in COVID-19-positive ImmuneCODE repertoires, a step that removed public or cross-reactive TCRs. Using the MIRA antigens, annotated TCRs were further analysed by specific ORF or by position within an ORF. Breadth was defined as the number of annotated unique rearrangements divided by the total number of unique productive rearrangements, and depth was defined as the summed frequency of the annotated unique rearrangements. Two-sided Wilcoxon rank-sum tests were applied when comparing TCR breadth between groups. Not all clones reach the TCRdb copy of this immuneACCESS table, which keeps in-frame sequences only. Checked studies attribute under half of the gap to unresolved V genes and leave the rest unexplained. V, J and clone size are taken as reported in that table, and D and trimming were inferred from the DNA itself. This sample comprises under 550,000 clones, around 90% of them detected only once. The top ten constitute 10% to 15% of the sample.

Turning to this clone: No antigen is known for it. Per-base quality was not reported, and no clone a single base away is much larger than it.

The source material was peripheral blood, sampled in a trial of Ad26.COV2.S vaccine versus placebo. The TCR sequence derives from a person between 18 and 59 years old who received the Ad26.COV2.S COVID-19 vaccine or a placebo. This chain is built from TRBV9 and TRBJ2-2, with no confident D gene call. The CDR3 protein: CASSVVTNTGELFF. The nucleotides are TGTGCCAGCAGCGTAGTCACAAACACCGGGGAGCTGTTTTTT.